This TCR beta chain appears in the sequencing data of a study of cytomegalovirus exposure and HLA in healthy donors (dated by TCRdb to the late 2010s). Context from the whole study: According to an earlier analysis of several hundred of the donors, about 179 million T cells yielded 117 million unique TCR beta sequences and around 280 Gb of sequence data. All discovery cohort repertoires had been generated on a single sequencing platform. Besides the first cohort of hundreds of subjects, a separate validation cohort made up of roughly 130 different subjects was used. The study was designed to test whether signatures of past pathogen exposure could be identified by cataloging public T cell receptors. The later analysis used no new phenotypic data to find candidate immune exposures, relying instead on TCR beta sequences and their occurrence across donors. An earlier analysis of around 540 of the donors applied high-throughput TCR beta sequencing to assess whether each TCR beta V gene segment acted as functional or pseudogenic. Typing coverage differed by locus: A, B, C, DRB1 and DQB1 were typed in about 620-640 donors, DQA1 in 522, DPA1 in 600 to 610, and DPB1 in 450 to 480. To predict cytomegalovirus infection status, the study combined high-throughput TCR immunosequencing, statistical association of individual TCRs with disease status, and machine learning. The T cell repertoires of several hundred subjects were profiled by immunosequencing and related to cytomegalovirus serostatus. Among the roughly 380 genotyped donors, under 90% belonged to the genetic ancestry cluster associated with self-reported Caucasian donors. HLA typing covered class I and class II loci at four-digit resolution. A later analysis re-examined previously published TCR beta repertoires from about 700 donors and added high-resolution HLA genotyping to investigate patterns of TCR occurrence. An early release that covered about 600 HLA-typed donors contained around 300 gigabases of sequencing data and roughly 84 million unique TCR sequences. Five DR-DQ haplotypes were handled as single units for association and clustering, since linkage in the cohort was strong. Among roughly 370 genotyped donors of the cohort, an average of about 240,000 unique TCR beta nucleotide sequences were sequenced per donor, roughly 20% of them non-productive. Donor age, sex, ethnicity and CMV serostatus were collected together with the repertoire data. In a later genetic analysis, genome-wide SNP genotypes for about three fifths of the 666 donors were used, and that subset was treated as a discovery cohort.

The cohort consisted of 666 healthy bone marrow donors. At the time of sampling, all cohort members were nominally healthy, though unrecorded immune exposures were likely present. The donor was CMV seronegative and belonged to the group of approximately 320 seronegative cohort members. Every donor gave a peripheral blood sample, and the peripheral blood mononuclear cells from that sample were used for TCR beta sequencing. The Qiagen DNeasy Blood Extraction Kit was used to extract genomic DNA from the blood cell samples. The germline V gene (reference sequence) gives CDR1 as GTSNPN and CDR2 as SVGIG. Trimming leaves V shorter by 0 bases and J shorter by 4 bases, with the junction holding 5 bases beyond the gene matches. The CDR3 holds 15 amino acids from the cysteine to the phenylalanine. Here the CDR3 DNA is all that survives: 45 bases in frame from base 1. The protocol used for the library was the immunoSEQ multiplex PCR assay. The multiplex PCR relied on a mix of 60 forward primers for TCR Vbeta segments and 13 reverse primers for TCR Jbeta segments. The CDR3 region of rearranged TCR beta genes was amplified from genomic DNA with a multiplex PCR assay. Amplified TCR beta libraries were sequenced as 87-base-pair reads on the Illumina HiSeq System. The source study handled its data this way. Across the 670 or so repertoires, a later analysis counted some 80 million unique TCR beta chains, approximately 10 million of which were shared by at least two donors. Raw reads were error-corrected and collapsed into unique sequences by a nearest-neighbor algorithm in which closely related sequences were merged to remove PCR and sequencing errors. V, D and J gene segments were assigned by aligning CDR3 sequences to IMGT reference sequences. Each retained sequence needed at least a six-nucleotide match to both a V gene segment and a J gene segment. A rearrangement was called productive if the CDR3 had no stop codons and remained in frame with V and J, and every other rearrangement was called non-productive. CDR3 was defined according to IMGT convention as the region running from the second conserved V-encoded cysteine to the conserved J-encoded phenylalanine. Sequences without an unambiguous match to a single V gene segment were excluded from the earlier analysis of about 640 of the donors. In an earlier analysis of some 590 of the donors, a V segment was called functional when productive rearrangements were above 56.7%, and segregating when the standard deviation between donors exceeded 5%. A statistical classification framework was built for diagnosing cytomegalovirus status from the catalog of TCR beta chain sequences. In a later analysis, TCR nucleotide sequences were compared against IMGT/GENE-DB human TR gene sequences so that V and J genes could be assigned. Using the TCRdist pipeline, a later analysis assigned CDR3 sequences along with most-parsimonious VDJ recombination scenarios. In a later analysis, every TCR beta chain was defined by the combination of its CDR3 amino acid sequence and its V-gene family, and reads without a unique V-gene family were dropped. To address suspected cross-contamination and a sequencing artifact, a later analysis removed under 600 highly shared, low-generation-probability nucleotide sequences. In a later analysis, a clonal expansion index for each public chain was calculated from normalized within-repertoire ranks of inferred template counts. In a later analysis, generation probabilities were computed using a VDJ recombination model fitted to out-of-frame rearrangements, and the results were checked against IGoR. Hypergeometric tests were used in a later analysis to score TCR-TCR, TCR-HLA and TCR-CMV co-occurrence, with a repertoire-size bias correction applied to the TCR pairs. False discovery rates were estimated in a later analysis by permuting HLA or CMV assignments 20 times. In a later analysis, co-occurring TCRs were grouped using DBSCAN, with TCRdist sequence similarity added in when clustering inside HLA-allele-positive subsets. Repertoires with fewer than 30,000 or more than 120,000 public chains were left out of co-occurrence clustering, as were about 5 repertoires with anomalous nucleotide sharing. TCRdb took over this immuneACCESS table, retaining in-frame rearrangements with V and J assigned. Such tables are incomplete; in checked studies, under half of the missing clones stem from an unresolved V gene, and the remainder is unexplained. V and J calls and clone size are given by that table; D and trimming were obtained from the DNA. Within this sample are around 170,000 clones, with around 80% of them counted one time only. Of the sample, 5.7% falls within the top ten clones.

A remark on this clone: The antigen it recognizes is unknown. No base-level quality is on record; no much larger clone is a single base apart.

On the study overall, not on this receptor specifically: A later genetic analysis reported fewer N-insertions in productive TCRs among donors in an Asian-associated ancestry cluster than the 666-donor mean. Broadly in line with IMGT annotations, most TCR beta V segments showed up in productive rearrangements about 87% or about 30% of the time in an earlier analysis of 587 of the donors. The study listed approximately 150 TCR beta chains as associated with cytomegalovirus. At a false discovery rate of 0.05, a later analysis linked 16,000 or so TCR beta sequences to specific HLA alleles. Correlated functional status among segregating V segments might be attributable to linkage disequilibrium, but an unknown experimental factor could not be ruled out. CMV serostatus was the only immune exposure information available for the cohort. A further reported finding was that TCR beta sequences accurately predicted the HLA-A and HLA-B alleles for most subjects in the first cohort. Assigning TCR associations to individual alleles was difficult when HLA alleles, especially DR and DQ, strongly co-occurred. A later analysis found that HLA-associated TCR beta chains were more clonally expanded and had lower generation probabilities than equally common non-associated chains. In a later genetic analysis, a missense DCLRE1C variant was associated with V-gene and J-gene trimming of TCR beta chains, and the association was replicated in an independent cohort. In a later analysis, several top co-occurrence clusters were reported to appear linked to parvovirus B19, influenza, CMV and Epstein-Barr virus. Most TCR sequences were seen in very few donors, while some public TCRs were found in many individuals. In vitro tests confirmed that three of the cytomegalovirus-associated TCR beta chains recognize cytomegalovirus antigens. In a later analysis, most CMV-associated TCR beta chains were found to appear HLA-restricted, with HLA associations seemingly driven largely by CMV exposure. Because counts were too low, some 17 rarely observed V segments, including chromosome 9 orphons, were excluded from the earlier analysis of 500 to 700 of the donors. Because HLA typing was missing for some donors at each locus, association tests included only the typed subset. A later analysis found that TCR association rates varied across HLA loci, with DRB1 alleles showing the most associated TCRs and HLA-C alleles the fewest. Only TCR beta chains were sequenced in this cohort, and the absence of alpha or paired-chain data limited detectable features. A cluster of highly shared sequence variants was judged likely to be a technical artifact of the sequencing pipeline. Presence/absence analyses assumed roughly uniform sequencing depth across donors, an assumption that may not hold. The authors suggested that the approach could potentially be extended to other disease states and immunological phenotypes. Some IMGT-functional V segments, including TRBV6-2 and TRBV6-3, could not be distinguished by the 87-base-pair reads and were therefore excluded. Cytomegalovirus status was reported to be diagnosed by the classifier with high specificity and sensitivity in both the original and validation cohorts.

The sequencing sample was made of PBMCs. The source of this sequence is a man between 40 and 49 years old in good health and CMV-seronegative. The sequence is built from TRBV30 and TRBJ1-2; 10 nucleotides in the junction match TRBD1. The DNA sequence is as follows: TGTGCCTGGAGTGTGGGGGACAGGGGATTCTATGGCTACACCTTC. Its translation is CAWSVGDRGFYGYTF. Supplemented by the reference TRBV30 and TRBJ1-2 proteins around the CDR3, the complete variable domain is SQTIHQWPATLVQPVGSPLSLECTVEGTSNPNLYWYRQAAGRGLQLLFYSVGIGQISSEVPQNLSASRPQDRQFILSSKKLLLSDSGFYLCAWSVGDRGFYGYTFGSGTRLTVV.